The 18 T cell receptor beta chains listed next were all sequenced from one sample in a study of cytomegalovirus exposure and HLA in healthy donors. Primers: 60 Vbeta forward and 13 Jbeta reverse. Clones were read by immunoSEQ multiplex PCR, and TCRdb kept only the in-frame ones, dropping some. This sample has 90,000 to 120,000 clones, with over 75% found just once. Sequenced input: PBMCs. The receptors were gathered from a male donor in good health and CMV-seronegative.

The chain couples TRBV29-1 to TRBJ2-3; D gene ambiguous. Germline V CDR1 and CDR2: SQVTM, ANQGSEA. The CDR3 loop spans 13 amino acids. V was clipped by 1 base and J by 0 bases, with 5 bases between them. The DNA for the CDR3 is TGCAGCGTTGAAGTCTCGAGCACAGATACGCAGTATTTT. Protein sequence: CSVEVSSTDTQYF.

In its sample, this clone was seen once. V is TRBV30 and J is TRBJ2-1, with 7 nucleotides matching TRBD1. The germline gives CDR1 GTSNPN, CDR2 SVGIG (reference sequence). Losses at the gene ends were 5 bases for V and 2 bases for J; bases not matched to a gene: 3. CDR3 length: 13 amino acids. CDR3: CAWGQGAYNEQFF. CDR3 coding DNA: TGTGCCTGGGGGCAGGGGGCCTACAATGAGCAGTTCTTC.

This clone was seen only once. For the CDR3, the DNA is TGTGCCAGCTCAAACAGGGTCTCCTACGAGCAGTACTTC. It yields the protein CASSNRVSYEQYF. The genes are TRBV18 and TRBJ2-7; D may be TRBD1 (6 bases). Trimming pared 5 bases from V and 0 bases from J, leaving 8 bases between. Germline loops: CDR1 KGHSH, CDR2 LQKENI. The CDR3 covers 13 residues.

The V gene is TRBV11-3, the J gene TRBJ1-1, with unresolved D. The V gene lost 2 bases and the J gene lost 1 base, with 5 bases spanning the gap. In germline, CDR1 is SGHNT, CDR2 YENEEA. This CDR3 spans 13 amino acids. Here the CDR3 DNA reads TGTGCCAGCAGCTTATCAGGGAACACTGAAGCTTTCTTT. It is translated as CASSLSGNTEAFF.

The gene calls are TRBV2 and TRBJ1-1; 10 bases fit TRBD1. V lost 5 bases, J lost 4 bases, and 19 bases stayed unmatched. Germline CDR1 reads SNHLY; CDR2 reads FYNNEI. This CDR3 spans 19 amino acids. CDR3 sequence reads: CASSSRVAGTGASGTEAFF. DNA of the CDR3: TGTGCCAGCAGTTCAAGGGTGGCAGGGACAGGGGCGAGCGGCACTGAAGCTTTCTTT.

The chain uses TRBV25-1 and TRBJ1-2; 8 nucleotides agree with TRBD1. CDR1 MGHDK and CDR2 SYGVNS come from the germline V gene. The CDR3 contains 17 residues. V lost 4 bases, J lost 4 bases, and 14 bases stayed unmatched. The CDR3 loop is CASSAHTTGDFVYGYTF. In nucleotides, the CDR3 is TGTGCCAGCAGTGCCCACACGACAGGGGATTTTGTCTATGGCTACACCTTC.

The V gene is TRBV30, the J gene TRBJ1-5; 12 nucleotides align to TRBD1. J gave up 6 bases and V 2 bases, and 11 bases lay outside the gene matches. This CDR3 is built from 17 residues. The germline CDR1 and CDR2 sequences are GTSNPN and SVGIG (reference sequence). The CDR3 DNA reads as TGTGCCTGGAGTCGGGTTTGGGGACAGGGGGCAAGTCAGCCCCAGCATTTT. Its protein product is CAWSRVWGQGASQPQHF.

The chain couples TRBV18 to TRBJ1-1; a possible D gene is TRBD1 (5 bases). This CDR3 has 14 amino acids. V was pared by 5 bases and J by 0 bases, with 10 bases between. Looked up from germline, CDR1 is KGHSH and CDR2 is LQKENI. For the CDR3, the DNA is TGTGCCAGCTCATCAACAGGATTGAACACTGAAGCTTTCTTT. As protein: CASSSTGLNTEAFF.

V gene TRBV6-1 combines with J gene TRBJ1-1; 9 bases are a match to TRBD1. The CDR3 has 15 residues. V lost 6 bases and J lost 3; bases outside the gene matches: 8. Germline V gene data show CDR1 as MNHNS and CDR2 as SASEGT. CDR3 sequence reads: CASSAQGAGDTEAFF. The CDR3 DNA sequence: TGTGCCAGCAGCGCACAGGGGGCTGGGGACACTGAAGCTTTCTTT.

Here the CDR3 reads CASSPPGQQREKLFF. DNA for the CDR3: TGTGCCAGCAGCCCCCCGGGACAGCAGCGAGAAAAACTGTTTTTT. This chain links TRBV7-9 with TRBJ1-4; 7 bases are a match to TRBD1. Germline V gene sequence: CDR1 SEHNR, CDR2 FQNEAQ (reference sequence). The length of the CDR3 is 15 residues. V lost 5 bases to trimming and J lost 8 bases; unmatched junction nucleotides: 11. The entire variable domain, with the rest obtained from reference TRBV7-9 and TRBJ1-4, is as follows: DTGVSQNPRHKITKRGQNVTFRCDPISEHNRLYWYRQTLGQGPEFLTYFQNEAQLEKSRLLSDRFSAERPKGSFSTLEIQRTEQGDSAMYLCASSPPGQQREKLFFGSGTQLSVL.

The chain joins TRBV29-1 to TRBJ1-2; D perhaps matches TRBD1 (6 bases). There are 14 residues in the CDR3. V lost 6 bases, J lost 1 base, and 15 bases lay in between. Germline CDR1 SQVTM, CDR2 ANQGSEA. In DNA, the CDR3 is TGCAGCGTCCCGTCAGGGGCTCATAACTATGGCTACACCTTC. It codes for CSVPSGAHNYGYTF.

V is TRBV28 and J is TRBJ2-7; D might be TRBD2 (6 bases). Germline CDR1 and CDR2: MDHEN and SYDVKM. The CDR3 contains 17 residues. Trimming shortened V by 3 bases and J by 0 bases, and 18 bases separated the two germline ends. The CDR3 coding sequence is TGTGCCAGCAGTTTGATGAGGCGGGGCCCCAGCTCCTACGAGCAGTACTTC. It codes for CASSLMRRGPSSYEQYF.

This chain connects TRBV11-1 to TRBJ2-7; no reliable D call. The CDR3 totals 13 residues. V lost 0 bases, J lost 0 bases, and 3 bases lay in between. From germline, CDR1 is SGHAT and CDR2 FQDESV (reference sequence). DNA of the CDR3: TGTGCCAGCAGCTTAGCCTCCTCCTACGAGCAGTACTTC. It codes for CASSLASSYEQYF.

This clone was picked up one time. One junction end does not reproduce the germline sequence, and a read error may be involved. The chain combines TRBV7-9 with TRBJ1-2; 8 bases agree with TRBD1. The CDR3 contains 15 residues. Germline loops: CDR1 SEHNR, CDR2 FQNEAQ (reference sequence). In nucleotides, the CDR3 is TGTTCCAGCAGCCTCCTCCAGGGGGCCTACTATGGCTACACCTTC. Residues: CSSSLLQGAYYGYTF.

V gene TRBV2 combines with J gene TRBJ1-2; D is unclear. Trimming cost V 11 bases and J 2 bases, with 18 bases left between them. Germline V gene sequence: CDR1 SNHLY, CDR2 FYNNEI. The CDR3 sequence is 14 residues long. CDR3 sequence: CALIAADDNYGYTF. The CDR3 region has the DNA TGTGCCCTCATAGCAGCGGATGACAACTATGGCTACACCTTC.

The chain links TRBV7-2 to TRBJ2-5; 9 positions agree with TRBD2. CDR1 SGHTA and CDR2 FQGNSA come from the germline V gene. Unmatched junction bases numbered 8, after V lost 5 bases and J lost 4 bases. The CDR3 contains 15 residues. The CDR3 spells CASSPTSGLGETQYF. The DNA for the CDR3 is TGTGCCAGCAGCCCGACTAGCGGCCTGGGAGAGACCCAGTACTTC.

The rearrangement links TRBV5-4 to TRBJ2-7; D unclear. The V gene lost 3 bases and the J gene lost 5 bases, with 9 bases spanning the gap. From germline, CDR1 is SGHNT and CDR2 YYREEE (reference sequence). CDR3 length: 12 residues. As DNA, the CDR3 is TGTGCCAGCAGCTCCTCGGAGCACGAGCAGTACTTC. Amino acid sequence: CASSSSEHEQYF.

V is TRBV9 and J is TRBJ2-2, with a possible D match to TRBD1 (7 bases). Per the germline V gene, CDR1 is SGDLS and CDR2 is YYNGEE. Trimming stripped 4 bases from V and 6 bases from J, with 16 bases between. This CDR3 spans 15 amino acids. CDR3 loop: CASSPTGEVAGELFF. CDR3 nucleotide sequence: TGTGCCAGCAGCCCTACAGGGGAGGTAGCCGGGGAGCTGTTTTTT.